Sequencing of this T cell receptor beta chain was carried out in a study of cytomegalovirus exposure and HLA in healthy donors. On the study more broadly: The Caucasian-associated ancestry cluster contained about four fifths of the approximately 400 genotyped donors. General observations from the study: A reported reduction in N-insertions relative to the roughly 710-donor mean was seen in an Asian-associated ancestry cluster in a later analysis. Association of a missense DCLRE1C variant with TCR beta V- and J-gene trimming was reported in a later analysis. An apparent linkage of common viral pathogens to several of the most significant clusters emerged in a later analysis.

Use of 60 Vbeta and 13 Jbeta primers characterized the PCR. Sequencing used immunoSEQ multiplex PCR; TCRdb keeps in-frame clones, though not all of them. The sample carries 180,000 or so clones, about three quarters recorded once. Points on this clone: Its target is not known.

This sequence originates from a man aged 40-50 years in good health and CMV-seropositive. Sequencing was carried out using PBMCs.

The CDR3 DNA is TGTGCCAGCAGTGCCGGGACAGGGGGCCACGAGCAGTACTTC. Translation: CASSAGTGGHEQYF. This chain uses TRBV2 with TRBJ2-7, with TRBD1 matching 12 bases. The CDR3 extends over 14 amino acids. V lost 4 bases to trimming and J lost 5 bases; unmatched junction nucleotides: 3. Germline V gene data show CDR1 as SNHLY and CDR2 as FYNNEI.